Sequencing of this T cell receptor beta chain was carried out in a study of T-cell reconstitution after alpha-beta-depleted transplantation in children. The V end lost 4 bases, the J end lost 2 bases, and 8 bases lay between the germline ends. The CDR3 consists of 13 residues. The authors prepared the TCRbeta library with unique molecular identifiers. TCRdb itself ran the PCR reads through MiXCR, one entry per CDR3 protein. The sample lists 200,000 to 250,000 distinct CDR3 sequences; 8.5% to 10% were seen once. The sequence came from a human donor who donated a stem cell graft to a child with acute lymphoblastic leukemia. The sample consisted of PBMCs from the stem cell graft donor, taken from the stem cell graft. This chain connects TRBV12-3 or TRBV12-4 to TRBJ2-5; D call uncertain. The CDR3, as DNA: TGTGCCAGCAGTTACAACGGACAAGAGACCCAGTACTTC. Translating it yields CASSYNGQETQYF.